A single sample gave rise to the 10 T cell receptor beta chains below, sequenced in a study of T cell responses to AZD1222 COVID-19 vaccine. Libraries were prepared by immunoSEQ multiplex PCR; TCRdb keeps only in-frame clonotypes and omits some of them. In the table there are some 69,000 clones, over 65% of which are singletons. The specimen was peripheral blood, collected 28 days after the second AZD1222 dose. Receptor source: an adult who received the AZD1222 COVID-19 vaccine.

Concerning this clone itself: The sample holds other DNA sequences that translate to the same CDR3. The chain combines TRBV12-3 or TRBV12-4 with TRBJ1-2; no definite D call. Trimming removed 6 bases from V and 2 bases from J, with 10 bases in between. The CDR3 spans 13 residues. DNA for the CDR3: TGTGCCAGCAGCTCCGGGCAGAACTATGGCTACACCTTC. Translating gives CASSSGQNYGYTF.

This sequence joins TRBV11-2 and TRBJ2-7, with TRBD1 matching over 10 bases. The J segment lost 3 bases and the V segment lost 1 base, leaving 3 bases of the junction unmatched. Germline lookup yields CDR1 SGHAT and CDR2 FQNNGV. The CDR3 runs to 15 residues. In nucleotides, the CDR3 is TGTGCCAGCAGCTTAGGACAGGGGGCAAGCTACGAGCAGTACTTC. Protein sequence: CASSLGQGASYEQYF.

DNA for the CDR3: TGTGCCACCAGCCGGGTTGGGTCTGAAGCTTTCTTT. Encoded protein: CATSRVGSEAFF. V usage is TRBV15 and J usage is TRBJ1-1; D uncertain. The CDR3 covers 12 residues. Looked up from germline, CDR1 is LNHNV and CDR2 is YYDKDF (reference sequence). V was pared by 5 bases and J by 6 bases, with 10 bases between. The variable domain in full, completed from reference TRBV15 and TRBJ1-1, reads DAMVIQNPRYQVTQFGKPVTLSCSQTLNHNVMYWYQQKSSQAPKLLFHYYDKDFNNEADTPDNFQSRRPNTSFCFLDIRSPGLGDTAMYLCATSRVGSEAFFGQGTRLTVV.

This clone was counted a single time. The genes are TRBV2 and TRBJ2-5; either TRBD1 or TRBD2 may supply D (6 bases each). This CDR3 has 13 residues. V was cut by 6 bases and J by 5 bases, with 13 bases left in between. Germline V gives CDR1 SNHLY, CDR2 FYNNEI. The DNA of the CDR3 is TGTGCCAGCAGGAGGGGGGCGGGTGAGACCCAGTACTTC. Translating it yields CASRRGAGETQYF.

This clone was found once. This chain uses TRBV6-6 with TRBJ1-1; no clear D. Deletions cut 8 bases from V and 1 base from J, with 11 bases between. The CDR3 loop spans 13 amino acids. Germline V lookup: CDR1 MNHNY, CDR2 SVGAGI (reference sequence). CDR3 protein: CASDGAGNTEAFF. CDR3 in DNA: TGTGCCAGCGATGGAGCAGGGAACACTGAAGCTTTCTTT.

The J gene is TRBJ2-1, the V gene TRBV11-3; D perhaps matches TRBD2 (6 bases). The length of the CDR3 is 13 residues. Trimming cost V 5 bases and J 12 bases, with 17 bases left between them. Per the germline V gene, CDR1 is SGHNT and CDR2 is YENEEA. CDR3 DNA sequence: TGTGCCAGCAGCCGACTCCTGGGGGGAGGGCAGTTCTTC. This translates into CASSRLLGGGQFF.

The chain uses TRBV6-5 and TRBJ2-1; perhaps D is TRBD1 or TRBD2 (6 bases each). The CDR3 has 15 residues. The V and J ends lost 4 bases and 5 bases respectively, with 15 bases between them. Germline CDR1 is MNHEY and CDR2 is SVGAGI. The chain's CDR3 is CASSFRGAVDNEQFF. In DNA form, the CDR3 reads TGTGCCAGCAGTTTTAGGGGGGCCGTGGACAATGAGCAGTTCTTC.

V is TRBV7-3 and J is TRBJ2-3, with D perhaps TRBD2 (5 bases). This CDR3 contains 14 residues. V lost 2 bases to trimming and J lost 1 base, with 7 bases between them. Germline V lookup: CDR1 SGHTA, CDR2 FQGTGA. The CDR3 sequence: CASSLFGGTDTQYF. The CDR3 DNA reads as TGTGCCAGCAGCTTATTCGGGGGCACAGATACGCAGTATTTT.

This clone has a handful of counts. The CDR3 region is CASSEYGGGETQYF. As DNA, the CDR3 is TGCGCCAGCAGTGAATACGGGGGCGGCGAGACCCAGTACTTC. The V call is TRBV10-1, the J call TRBJ2-5; D possibly uses TRBD1 or TRBD2 (6 bases each). This CDR3 region has 14 residues. Deletions cut 3 bases from V and 5 bases from J, with 13 bases between. The V gene's germline CDR1 is WNHNN and CDR2 SYGVQD (reference sequence).

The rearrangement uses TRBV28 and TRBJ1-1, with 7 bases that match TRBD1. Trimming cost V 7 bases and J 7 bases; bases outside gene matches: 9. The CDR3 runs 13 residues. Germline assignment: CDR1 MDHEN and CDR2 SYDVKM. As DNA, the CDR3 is TGTGCCAGCATCTTTACAGGGGCCTATGAAGCTTTCTTT. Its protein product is CASIFTGAYEAFF.